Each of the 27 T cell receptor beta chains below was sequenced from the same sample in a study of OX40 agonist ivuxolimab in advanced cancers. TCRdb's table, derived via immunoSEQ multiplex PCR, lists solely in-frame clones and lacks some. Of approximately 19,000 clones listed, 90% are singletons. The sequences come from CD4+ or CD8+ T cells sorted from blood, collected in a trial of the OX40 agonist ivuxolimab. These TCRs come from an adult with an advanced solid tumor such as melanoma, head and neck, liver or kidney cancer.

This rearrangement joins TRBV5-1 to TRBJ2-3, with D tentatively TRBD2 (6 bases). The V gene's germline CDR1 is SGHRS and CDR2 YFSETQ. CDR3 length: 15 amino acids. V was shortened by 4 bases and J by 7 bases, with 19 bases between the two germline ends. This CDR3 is CASSPTSRDSNTQYF. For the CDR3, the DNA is TGCGCCAGCAGCCCCACCTCGCGGGATTCGAATACGCAGTATTTT. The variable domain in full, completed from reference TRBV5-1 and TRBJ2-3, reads KAGVTQTPRYLIKTRGQQVTLSCSPISGHRSVSWYQQTPGQGLQFLFEYFSETQRNKGNFPGRFSGRQFSNSRSEMNVSTLELGDSALYLCASSPTSRDSNTQYFGPGTRLTVL.

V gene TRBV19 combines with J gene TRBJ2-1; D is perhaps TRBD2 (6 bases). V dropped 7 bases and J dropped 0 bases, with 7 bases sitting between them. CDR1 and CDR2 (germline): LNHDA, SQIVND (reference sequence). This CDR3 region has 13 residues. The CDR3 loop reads CASTGSSYNEQFF. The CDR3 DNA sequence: TGTGCCAGTACCGGGAGCTCCTACAATGAGCAGTTCTTC.

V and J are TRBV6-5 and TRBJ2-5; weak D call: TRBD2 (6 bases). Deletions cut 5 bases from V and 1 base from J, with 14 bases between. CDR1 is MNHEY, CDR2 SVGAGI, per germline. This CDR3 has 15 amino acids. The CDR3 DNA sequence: TGTGCCAGCAGTCCGGGGGAGCAGACCCAAGAGACCCAGTACTTC. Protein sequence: CASSPGEQTQETQYF.

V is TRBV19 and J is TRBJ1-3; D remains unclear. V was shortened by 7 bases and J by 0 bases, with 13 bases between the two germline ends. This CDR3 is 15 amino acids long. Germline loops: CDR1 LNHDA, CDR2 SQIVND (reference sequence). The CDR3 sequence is CASTPLTGSGNTIYF. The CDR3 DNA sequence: TGTGCCAGTACCCCCCTCACTGGCTCTGGAAACACCATATATTTT.

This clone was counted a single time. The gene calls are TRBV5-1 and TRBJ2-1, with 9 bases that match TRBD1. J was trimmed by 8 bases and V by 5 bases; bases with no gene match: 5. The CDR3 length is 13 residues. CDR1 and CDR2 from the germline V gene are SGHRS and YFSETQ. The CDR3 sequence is CASRTGGGYEQFF. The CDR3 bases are TGCGCCAGCAGGACAGGGGGTGGCTATGAGCAGTTCTTC.

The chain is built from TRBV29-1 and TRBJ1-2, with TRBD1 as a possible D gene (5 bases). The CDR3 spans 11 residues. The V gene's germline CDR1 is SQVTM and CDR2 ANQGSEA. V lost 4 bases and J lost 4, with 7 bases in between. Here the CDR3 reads CSVAGTYGYTF. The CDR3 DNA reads TGCAGCGTTGCAGGGACCTATGGCTACACCTTC. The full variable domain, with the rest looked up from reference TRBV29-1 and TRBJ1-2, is SAVISQKPSRDICQRGTSLTIQCQVDSQVTMMFWYRQQPGQSLTLIATANQGSEATYESGFVIDKFPISRPNLTFSTLTVSNMSPEDSSIYLCSVAGTYGYTFGSGTRLTVV.

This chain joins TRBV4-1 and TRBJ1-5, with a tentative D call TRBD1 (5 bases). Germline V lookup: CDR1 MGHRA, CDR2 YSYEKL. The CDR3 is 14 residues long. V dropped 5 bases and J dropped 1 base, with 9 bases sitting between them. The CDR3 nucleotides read TGCGCCAGCAGCTGGGACGGAAGCAATCAGCCCCAGCATTTT. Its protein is CASSWDGSNQPQHF.

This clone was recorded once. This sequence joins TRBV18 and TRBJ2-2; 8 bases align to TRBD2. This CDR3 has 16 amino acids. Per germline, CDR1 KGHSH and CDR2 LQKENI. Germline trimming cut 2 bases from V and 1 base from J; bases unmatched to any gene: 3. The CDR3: CASSPTAGGNTGELFF. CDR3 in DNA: TGTGCCAGCTCACCAACCGCGGGGGGGAACACCGGGGAGCTGTTTTTT.

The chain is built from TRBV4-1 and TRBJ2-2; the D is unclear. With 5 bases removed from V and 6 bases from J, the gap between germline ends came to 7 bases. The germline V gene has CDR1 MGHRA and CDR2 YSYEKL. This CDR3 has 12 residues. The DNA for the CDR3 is TGCGCCAGCAGCGGGGTACCCGGGGAGCTGTTTTTT. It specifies CASSGVPGELFF.

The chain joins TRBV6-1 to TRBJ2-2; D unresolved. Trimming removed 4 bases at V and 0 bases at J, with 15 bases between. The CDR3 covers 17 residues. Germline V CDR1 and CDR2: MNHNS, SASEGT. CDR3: CASSVWAQNPNTGELFF. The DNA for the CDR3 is TGTGCCAGCAGTGTATGGGCCCAAAATCCGAACACCGGGGAGCTGTTTTTT.

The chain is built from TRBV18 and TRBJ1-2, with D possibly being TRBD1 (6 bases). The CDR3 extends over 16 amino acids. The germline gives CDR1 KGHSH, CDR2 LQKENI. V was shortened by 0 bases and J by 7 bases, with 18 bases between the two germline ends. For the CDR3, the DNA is TGTGCCAGCTCACCACCCGGGGGGCCGTTCGGGGGTGGCTACACCTTC. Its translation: CASSPPGGPFGGGYTF.

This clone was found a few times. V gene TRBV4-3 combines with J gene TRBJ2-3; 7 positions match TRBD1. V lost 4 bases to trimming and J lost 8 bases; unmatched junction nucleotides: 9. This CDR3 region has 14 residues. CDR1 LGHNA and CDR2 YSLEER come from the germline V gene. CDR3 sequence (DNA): TGCGCCAGCAGCCCACGGACAGGATCAGGTACGCAGTATTTT. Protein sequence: CASSPRTGSGTQYF.

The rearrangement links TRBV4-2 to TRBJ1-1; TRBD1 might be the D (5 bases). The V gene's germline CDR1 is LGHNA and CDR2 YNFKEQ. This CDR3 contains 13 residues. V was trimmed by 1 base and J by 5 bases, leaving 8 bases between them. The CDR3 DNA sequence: TGTGCCAGCAGCCAAGTGGGGGGAACTGAAGCTTTCTTT. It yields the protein CASSQVGGTEAFF.

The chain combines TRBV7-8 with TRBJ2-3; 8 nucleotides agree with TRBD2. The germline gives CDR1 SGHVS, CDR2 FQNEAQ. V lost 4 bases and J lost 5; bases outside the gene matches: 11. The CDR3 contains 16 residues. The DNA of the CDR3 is TGTGCCAGCAGCTCCCAGCAAGCGGGAGTGGAAGATACGCAGTATTTT. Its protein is CASSSQQAGVEDTQYF. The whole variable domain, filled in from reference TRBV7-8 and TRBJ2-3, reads GAGVSQSPRYKVAKRGQDVALRCDPISGHVSLFWYQQALGQGPEFLTYFQNEAQLDKSGLPSDRFFAERPEGSVSTLKIQRTQQEDSAVYLCASSSQQAGVEDTQYFGPGTRLTVL.

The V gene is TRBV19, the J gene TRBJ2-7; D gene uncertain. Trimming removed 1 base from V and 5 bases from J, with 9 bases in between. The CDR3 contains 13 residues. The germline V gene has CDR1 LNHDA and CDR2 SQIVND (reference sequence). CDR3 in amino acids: CASSIVEGNEQYF. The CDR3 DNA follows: TGTGCCAGTAGTATAGTAGAAGGGAACGAGCAGTACTTC.

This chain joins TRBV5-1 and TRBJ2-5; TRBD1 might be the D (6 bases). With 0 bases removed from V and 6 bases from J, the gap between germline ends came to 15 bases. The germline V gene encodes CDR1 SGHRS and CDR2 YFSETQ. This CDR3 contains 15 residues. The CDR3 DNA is TGCGCCAGCAGCTTGGAGGCAGGGGTCAGCAAGACCCAGTACTTC. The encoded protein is CASSLEAGVSKTQYF.

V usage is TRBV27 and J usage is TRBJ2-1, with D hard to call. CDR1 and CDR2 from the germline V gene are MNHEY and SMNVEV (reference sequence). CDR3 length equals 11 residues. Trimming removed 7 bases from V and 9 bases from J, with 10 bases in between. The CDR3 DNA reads TGTGCCAGCAATCACGGAAGTGAGCAGTTCTTC. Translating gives CASNHGSEQFF.

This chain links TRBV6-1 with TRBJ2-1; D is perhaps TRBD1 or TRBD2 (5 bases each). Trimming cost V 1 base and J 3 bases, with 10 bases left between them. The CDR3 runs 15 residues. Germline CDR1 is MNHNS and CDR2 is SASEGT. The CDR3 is CASSEEGTYYNEQFF. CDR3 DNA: TGTGCCAGCAGTGAAGAGGGGACGTACTACAATGAGCAGTTCTTC.

The CDR3 loop is CASTDTSYEQYF. CDR3 in DNA: TGTGCCAGCACGGACACAAGCTACGAGCAGTACTTC. The genes are TRBV6-1 and TRBJ2-7, with a tentative D call TRBD1 (5 bases). The V and J ends lost 7 bases and 3 bases respectively, with 10 bases between them. The CDR3 consists of 12 residues. Germline CDR1 and CDR2: MNHNS and SASEGT.

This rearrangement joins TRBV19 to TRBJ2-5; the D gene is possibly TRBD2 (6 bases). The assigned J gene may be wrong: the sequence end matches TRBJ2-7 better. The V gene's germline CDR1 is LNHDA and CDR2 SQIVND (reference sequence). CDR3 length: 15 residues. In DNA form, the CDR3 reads TGTGCCAGTAGTATCGGCTTACACCTCGGGGGCGAGCAGTACTTC. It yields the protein CASSIGLHLGGEQYF.

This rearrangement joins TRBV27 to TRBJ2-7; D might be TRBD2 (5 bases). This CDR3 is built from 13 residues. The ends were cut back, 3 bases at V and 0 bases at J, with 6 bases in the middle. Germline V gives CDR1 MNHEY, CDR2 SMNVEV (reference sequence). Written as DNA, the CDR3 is TGTGCCAGCAGTTTGAGGGCCTCCTACGAGCAGTACTTC. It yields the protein CASSLRASYEQYF.

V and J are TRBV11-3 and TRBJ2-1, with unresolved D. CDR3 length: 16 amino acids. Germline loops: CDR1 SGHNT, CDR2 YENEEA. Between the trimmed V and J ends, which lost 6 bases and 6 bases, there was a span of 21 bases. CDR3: CASRPGGATHSNEQFF. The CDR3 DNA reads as TGTGCCAGCAGACCAGGCGGTGCGACGCACTCCAATGAGCAGTTCTTC.

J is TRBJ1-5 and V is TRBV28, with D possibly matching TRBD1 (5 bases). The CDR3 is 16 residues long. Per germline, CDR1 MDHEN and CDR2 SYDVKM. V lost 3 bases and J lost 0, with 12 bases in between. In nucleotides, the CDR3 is TGTGCCAGCAGTTTGGGGCGGCCTTATAGCAATCAGCCCCAGCATTTT. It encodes CASSLGRPYSNQPQHF.

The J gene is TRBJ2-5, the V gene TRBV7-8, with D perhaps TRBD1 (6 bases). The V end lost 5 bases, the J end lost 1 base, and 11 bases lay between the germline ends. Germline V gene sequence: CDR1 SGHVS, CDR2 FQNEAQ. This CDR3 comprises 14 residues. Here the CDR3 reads CASSKWTVQETQYF. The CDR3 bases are TGTGCCAGCAGCAAGTGGACAGTCCAAGAGACCCAGTACTTC.

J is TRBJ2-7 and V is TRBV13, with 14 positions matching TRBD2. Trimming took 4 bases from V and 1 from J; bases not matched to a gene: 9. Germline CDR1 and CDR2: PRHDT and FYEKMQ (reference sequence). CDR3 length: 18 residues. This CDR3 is CASSSLGTSGSSSYEQYF. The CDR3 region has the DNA TGTGCCAGCAGCTCACTCGGGACTAGCGGGAGTTCTTCCTACGAGCAGTACTTC.

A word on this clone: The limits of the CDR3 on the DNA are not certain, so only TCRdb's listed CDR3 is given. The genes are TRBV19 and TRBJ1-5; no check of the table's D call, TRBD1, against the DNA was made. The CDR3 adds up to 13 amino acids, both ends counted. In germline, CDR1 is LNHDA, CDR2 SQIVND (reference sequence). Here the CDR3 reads CASSIWAAGTVHF.

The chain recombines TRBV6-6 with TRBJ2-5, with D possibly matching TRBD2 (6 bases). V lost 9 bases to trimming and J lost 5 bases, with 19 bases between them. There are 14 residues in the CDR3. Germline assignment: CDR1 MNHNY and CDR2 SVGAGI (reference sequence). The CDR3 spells CASLLAGRHETQYF. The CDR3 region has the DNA TGTGCCAGTCTACTCGCGGGAAGGCATGAGACCCAGTACTTC.